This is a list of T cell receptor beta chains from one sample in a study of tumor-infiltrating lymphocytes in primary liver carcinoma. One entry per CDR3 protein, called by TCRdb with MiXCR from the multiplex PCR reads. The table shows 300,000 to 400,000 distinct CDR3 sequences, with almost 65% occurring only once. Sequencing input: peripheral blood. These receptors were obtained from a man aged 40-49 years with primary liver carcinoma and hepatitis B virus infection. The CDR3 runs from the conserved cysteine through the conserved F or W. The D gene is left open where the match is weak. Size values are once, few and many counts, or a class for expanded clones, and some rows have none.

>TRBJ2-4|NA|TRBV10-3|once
CAIFPSSAKNIQHF
TGTGCCATCTTTCCAAGTTCAGCCAAAAACATTCAGCACTTC
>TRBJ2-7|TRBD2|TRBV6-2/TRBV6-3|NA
CASSYGTSRGYEQYF
TGTGCCAGCAGTTACGGGACTAGCAGGGGGTACGAGCAGTACTTC
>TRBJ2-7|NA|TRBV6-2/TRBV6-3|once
CASSPTGASYEQYF
TGTGCCAGCAGTCCGACTGGCGCTTCCTACGAGCAATACTTC
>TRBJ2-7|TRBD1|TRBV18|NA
CASSPGTGGSYEQYF
TGTGCCAGCTCACCGGGGACAGGGGGTTCCTACGAGCAGTACTTC
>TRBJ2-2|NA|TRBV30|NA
CAWTPGTGELFF
TGTGCTTGGACCCCGGGCACCGGGGAACTGTTTTTT
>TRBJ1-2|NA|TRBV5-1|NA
CASSPHEGFYGYIF
TGCGCCAGCAGCCCACACGAGGGTTTCTATGGCTACATCTTC
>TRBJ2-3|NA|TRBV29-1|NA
CSVLPWGTDTQYF
TGCAGCGTTCTACCCTGGGGCACAGATACGCAGTATTTT
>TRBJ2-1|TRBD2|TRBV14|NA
CASSQVGERGDPNEQFF
TGTGCCAGCAGCCAAGTTGGTGAGCGGGGGGACCCCAATGAGCAGTTCTTC
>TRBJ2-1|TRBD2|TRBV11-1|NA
CAISWGLAGVNEQFF
TGTGCCATCAGCTGGGGACTAGCGGGAGTCAATGAGCAGTTCTTT
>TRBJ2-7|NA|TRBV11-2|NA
CASSLVWNGRSYEQYF
TGTGCCAGCAGCTTGGTTTGGAATGGGAGATCCTACGAGCAGTACTTC
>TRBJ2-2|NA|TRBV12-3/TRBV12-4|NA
CASGLNTGELFF
TGTGCCAGCGGTCTGAACACCGGGGAGCTGTTTTTT
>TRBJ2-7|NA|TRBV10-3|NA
CAISDGQEQYF
TGTGCCATCAGTGACGGGCAAGAGCAGTACTTC
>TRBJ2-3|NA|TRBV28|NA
CASSLIRATDTQYF
TGTGCCAGCAGTTTAATCCGGGCCACAGATACGCAGTATTTT
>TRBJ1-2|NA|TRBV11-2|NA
CASRSTGYGYTF
TGTGCCAGCAGGTCGACGGGGTATGGCTACACCTTC
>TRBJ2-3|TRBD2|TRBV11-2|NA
CASSLDLLAGTETQYF
TGTGCCAGTAGCTTAGACCTTCTAGCGGGAACCGAAACGCAGTATTTT
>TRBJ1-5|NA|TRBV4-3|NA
CASSQEWGRAGNQPQHF
TGCGCCAGCAGTCAAGAATGGGGCAGGGCGGGCAATCAGCCCCAGCATTTT
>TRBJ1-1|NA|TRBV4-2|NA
CTSGTHLGNLDTEAFF
TGTACCAGCGGCACCCATTTGGGGAATTTGGACACTGAAGCTTTCTTT
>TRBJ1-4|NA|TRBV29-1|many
CSVGTAWREKLFF
TGCAGCGTTGGGACCGCCTGGCGGGAAAAACTGTTTTTT
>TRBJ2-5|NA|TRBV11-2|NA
CVSSAAEGEIQYF
TGTGTCAGCAGCGCCGCAGAGGGAGAGATCCAGTACTTC
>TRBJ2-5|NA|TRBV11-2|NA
CASNFLSGAQETQYF
TGTGCCAGCAACTTCTTATCAGGAGCCCAAGAGACCCAGTACTTC
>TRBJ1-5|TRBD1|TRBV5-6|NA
CASSLGTGDHRNQPRHF
TGTGCCAGCAGCTTGGGGACAGGGGATCATCGCAATCAGCCCCGGCATTTT
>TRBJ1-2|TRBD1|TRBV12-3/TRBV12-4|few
CASSPGQGSYGYTF
TGTGCCAGCAGCCCGGGACAGGGCTCCTATGGCTACACCTTC
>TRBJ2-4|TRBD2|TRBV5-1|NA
CASSLGVSGGQIQYF
TGCGCCAGCAGCTTGGGGGTTTCGGGGGGGCAGATTCAGTACTTC
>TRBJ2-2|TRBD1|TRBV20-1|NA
CSARAGTGRTGELFF
TGCAGTGCTAGAGCCGGGACAGGGCGAACCGGGGAGCTGTTTTTT
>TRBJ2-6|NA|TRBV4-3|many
CASSQDKSSGANVLTF
TGCGCCAGCAGCCAAGATAAAAGCTCTGGGGCCAACGTCCTGACTTTC
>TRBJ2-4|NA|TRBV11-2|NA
CASSQTSGLTKYIQYF
TGTGCCAGCAGCCAAACTAGTGGGTTAACCAAATACATTCAGTACTTC
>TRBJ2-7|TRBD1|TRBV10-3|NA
CTIRHRGREQYF
TGTACCATCAGGCACAGGGGGCGCGAGCAGTATTTC
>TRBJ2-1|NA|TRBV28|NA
CATSFQAYNEQFF
TGTGCCACCAGTTTTCAGGCCTACAATGAGCAGTTCTTC
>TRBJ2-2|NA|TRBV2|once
CASSVGYGELFF
TGTGCCAGCAGTGTGGGATACGGGGAGCTGTTTTTT